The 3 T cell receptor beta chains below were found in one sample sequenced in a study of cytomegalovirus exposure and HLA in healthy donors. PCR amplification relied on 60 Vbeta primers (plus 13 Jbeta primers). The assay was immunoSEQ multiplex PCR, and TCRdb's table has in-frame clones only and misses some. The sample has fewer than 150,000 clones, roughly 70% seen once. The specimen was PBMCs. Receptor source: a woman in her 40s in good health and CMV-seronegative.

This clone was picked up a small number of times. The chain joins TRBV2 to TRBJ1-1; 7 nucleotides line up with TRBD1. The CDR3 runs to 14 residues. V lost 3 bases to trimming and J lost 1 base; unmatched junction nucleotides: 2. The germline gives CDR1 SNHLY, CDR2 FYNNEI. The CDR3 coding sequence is TGTGCCAGCAGTGACGGGACAGCGAACACTGAAGCTTTCTTT. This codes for CASSDGTANTEAFF.

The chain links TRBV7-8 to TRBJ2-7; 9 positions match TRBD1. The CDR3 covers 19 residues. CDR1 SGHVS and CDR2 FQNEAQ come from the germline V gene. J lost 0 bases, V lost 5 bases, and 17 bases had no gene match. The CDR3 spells CASSTRTGAAGLRSYEQYF. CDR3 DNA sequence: TGTGCCAGCAGCACCAGGACAGGGGCCGCGGGATTGCGCTCCTACGAGCAGTACTTC.

CDR3 amino acids: CASSLYRDRGGSETQYF. The DNA for the CDR3 is TGTGCCAGCAGCCTCTACCGGGACAGGGGAGGATCAGAGACCCAGTACTTC. V usage is TRBV5-6 and J usage is TRBJ2-5; the match to TRBD1 covers 10 bases. Germline V gene sequence: CDR1 SGHDT, CDR2 YYEEEE. Unmatched junction bases numbered 13, after V lost 4 bases and J lost 4 bases. This CDR3 spans 17 amino acids. Full variable domain (rest looked up from reference TRBV5-6 and TRBJ2-5): DAGVTQSPTHLIKTRGQQVTLRCSPKSGHDTVSWYQQALGQGPQFIFQYYEEEERQRGNFPDRFSGHQFPNYSSELNVNALLLGDSALYLCASSLYRDRGGSETQYFGPGTRLLVL.